This entry lists 25 T cell receptor beta chains sequenced from one sample in a study of blood T cell repertoires in COVID-19. Data came from immunoSEQ multiplex PCR; TCRdb stores just in-frame clones and leaves some out. This sample has 250,000 to 300,000 clones; roughly nine tenths occur once, and the top ten carry approximately 2.2%. The sample comprised peripheral blood. Source of these receptors: a middle-aged man with acute or convalescent COVID-19.

V usage is TRBV7-9 and J usage is TRBJ2-1; TRBD1 matches 11 bases. Germline lookup yields CDR1 SEHNR and CDR2 FQNEAQ (reference sequence). V was clipped by 4 bases and J by 9 bases; unmatched bases: 17. CDR3 length: 18 amino acids. CDR3 coding DNA: TGTGCCAGCAGCTCCCTACCACGGACAGGGGGCCCGATTGGTGAGCAGTTCTTC. It is translated as CASSSLPRTGGPIGEQFF.

The rearrangement links TRBV25-1 to TRBJ2-3, with a possible D match to TRBD2 (6 bases). This CDR3 region has 14 residues. Germline values: CDR1 MGHDK, CDR2 SYGVNS. V shed 6 bases and J shed 1 base, with 11 bases lying between them. CDR3 sequence: CASSRGVGTDTQYF. As DNA, the CDR3 is TGTGCCAGCAGCCGCGGGGTGGGCACAGATACGCAGTATTTT.

The chain is built from TRBV5-1 and TRBJ2-3; D gene uncertain. The germline V and J ends were trimmed by 0 bases and 6 bases, with 5 bases remaining between them. The CDR3 runs 12 residues. CDR1 is SGHRS and CDR2 is YFSETQ in the germline V gene. CDR3 sequence: CASSLDPDTQYF. The CDR3, as DNA: TGCGCCAGCAGCTTGGATCCGGATACGCAGTATTTT.

Turning to this clone: In the same sample, other DNA sequences code for this CDR3. V and J are TRBV18 and TRBJ2-5; no clear D. Trimming cost V 0 bases and J 3 bases, with 5 bases left between them. Germline loops: CDR1 KGHSH, CDR2 LQKENI. The CDR3 consists of 13 residues. CDR3 sequence: CASSPPTEETQYF. The CDR3 DNA is TGTGCCAGCTCACCACCTACAGAAGAGACCCAGTACTTC.

The CDR3 protein is CASSQRGVRGPNTGELFF. DNA for the CDR3: TGTGCCAGCAGCCAAAGGGGGGTGCGGGGGCCGAACACCGGGGAGCTGTTTTTT. The chain couples TRBV3-1 (or the pseudogene TRBV3-2) to TRBJ2-2, with D possibly matching TRBD2 (7 bases). With 2 bases removed from V and 0 bases from J, the gap between germline ends came to 16 bases. Germline V gives CDR1 LGHDT, CDR2 YNNKEL (reference sequence). The CDR3 totals 18 residues.

CDR3 residues: CATSDSRGAGDTQYF. CDR3 nucleotides: TGTGCCACCAGTGACTCTCGGGGGGCCGGGGATACGCAGTATTTT. The chain recombines TRBV24-1 with TRBJ2-3; possible D gene TRBD2, 7 bases. Deletions cut 4 bases from V and 6 bases from J, with 16 bases between. From germline, CDR1 is KGHDR and CDR2 SFDVKD. CDR3 length equals 15 residues.

The CDR3 protein is CASSTPASGEGNTIYF. Written as DNA, the CDR3 is TGCGCCAGCAGCACCCCGGCCTCGGGGGAAGGAAACACCATATATTTT. The V call is TRBV5-1, the J call TRBJ1-3; maybe TRBD1 (5 bases). Deletions cut 4 bases from V and 4 bases from J, with 18 bases between. The CDR3 sequence is 16 residues long. Germline CDR1 and CDR2: SGHRS and YFSETQ.

This clone came up many times. The V gene is TRBV11-3, the J gene TRBJ2-7; 7 nucleotides line up with TRBD2. V was pared by 3 bases and J by 3 bases, with 5 bases of the junction left unmatched. The CDR3 length is 14 residues. Germline values: CDR1 SGHNT, CDR2 YENEEA. The CDR3 bases are TGTGCCAGCAGCTTGGGAGGGGACTACTACGAGCAGTACTTC. Translating it yields CASSLGGDYYEQYF.

This chain links TRBV3-1 (or the pseudogene TRBV3-2) with TRBJ1-1; D gene uncertain. CDR1 and CDR2 from the germline V gene are LGHDT and YNNKEL (reference sequence). V gave up 0 bases and J gave up 0 bases, with 11 bases separating them. This CDR3 contains 16 residues. The CDR3 sequence: CASSQEAARMNTEAFF. In DNA, the CDR3 is TGTGCCAGCAGCCAAGAGGCAGCCAGGATGAACACTGAAGCTTTCTTT.

The V call is TRBV6-4, the J call TRBJ2-1; 11 nucleotides agree with TRBD2. Germline V lookup: CDR1 MRHNA, CDR2 SNTAGT. Unmatched junction bases numbered 6, after V lost 5 bases and J lost 6 bases. The CDR3 runs to 15 residues. The CDR3 region has the DNA TGTGCCAGCAGTTCCCTAGCGGGGGGCCGCAATGAGCAGTTCTTC. Protein product: CASSSLAGGRNEQFF.

The chain couples TRBV30 to TRBJ1-4; TRBD1 agrees at 8 bases. With 1 base clipped from V and 1 base from J, the junction kept 11 bases outside the gene matches. This CDR3 is built from 18 residues. Looked up from germline, CDR1 is GTSNPN and CDR2 is SVGIG (reference sequence). CDR3 loop: CAWSAGTGRFQTNEKLFF. CDR3 DNA: TGTGCCTGGAGTGCGGGGACAGGCCGGTTTCAAACTAATGAAAAACTGTTTTTT. Full variable domain (missing parts from reference TRBV30 and TRBJ1-4): SQTIHQWPATLVQPVGSPLSLECTVEGTSNPNLYWYRQAAGRGLQLLFYSVGIGQISSEVPQNLSASRPQDRQFILSSKKLLLSDSGFYLCAWSAGTGRFQTNEKLFFGSGTQLSVL.

The rearrangement uses TRBV5-7 and TRBJ2-6; 7 bases agree with TRBD1. TRBV5-7 carries the ORF label, with uncertain function. V lost 6 bases and J lost 2; bases outside the gene matches: 11. The length of the CDR3 is 17 residues. The CDR3 nucleotides read TGTGCCAGCACCAAGACAGGGTCTGTTGCTGGGGCCAACGTCCTGACTTTC. Residues: CASTKTGSVAGANVLTF.

The chain uses TRBV5-1 and TRBJ2-7; weak D call: TRBD2 (5 bases). V dropped 5 bases and J dropped 0 bases, with 9 bases sitting between them. This CDR3 has 13 amino acids. The germline CDR1 and CDR2 sequences are SGHRS and YFSETQ. In DNA form, the CDR3 reads TGCGCCAGCAGAGTGGGGAGCTCCTACGAGCAGTACTTC. Translated, it gives CASRVGSSYEQYF.

The J gene is TRBJ2-7, the V gene TRBV7-9, with no clear D. The length of the CDR3 is 14 residues. Germline V gene data show CDR1 as SEHNR and CDR2 as FQNEAQ (reference sequence). V was clipped by 6 bases and J by 0 bases, with 12 bases between them. The CDR3 region is CASSVGVYSYEQYF. The DNA of the CDR3 is TGTGCCAGCAGTGTCGGAGTCTACTCCTACGAGCAGTACTTC.

The V and J genes are TRBV18 and TRBJ1-1; 7 bases align to TRBD1. This CDR3 region has 14 residues. J gave up 4 bases and V 3 bases, and 5 bases lay outside the gene matches. The germline V gene has CDR1 KGHSH and CDR2 LQKENI. The CDR3 DNA reads TGTGCCAGCTCACCGCTAAGGACAGGCACTGAAGCTTTCTTT. Its translation is CASSPLRTGTEAFF.

The chain carries TRBV7-9 and TRBJ2-3; 8 bases align to TRBD1. The CDR3 is 15 amino acids. CDR1 SEHNR and CDR2 FQNEAQ come from the germline V gene (reference sequence). The V and J ends lost 5 bases and 3 bases, in that order; junction bases with no gene match: 7. The CDR3 coding sequence is TGTGCCAGCAGCCTCCCAGGGGGCCAAACAGATACGCAGTATTTT. Translating gives CASSLPGGQTDTQYF. The full variable domain, its missing parts supplied by reference TRBV7-9 and TRBJ2-3, is DTGVSQNPRHKITKRGQNVTFRCDPISEHNRLYWYRQTLGQGPEFLTYFQNEAQLEKSRLLSDRFSAERPKGSFSTLEIQRTEQGDSAMYLCASSLPGGQTDTQYFGPGTRLTVL.

The chain combines TRBV5-1 with TRBJ2-2; the D gene is possibly TRBD2 (6 bases). Germline V lookup: CDR1 SGHRS, CDR2 YFSETQ. The CDR3 is 15 amino acids. Trimming left V 4 bases short and J 5 bases short, with 15 bases between. As DNA, the CDR3 is TGCGCCAGCAGCCCCTGGGGGGTTAGGACCGGGGAGCTGTTTTTT. Translating it yields CASSPWGVRTGELFF.

This chain links TRBV7-9 with TRBJ1-3; 9 bases agree with TRBD1. J gave up 0 bases and V 5 bases, and 14 bases lay outside the gene matches. The germline V gene has CDR1 SEHNR and CDR2 FQNEAQ (reference sequence). This CDR3 is built from 19 residues. This CDR3 reads CASSKFGTGISSSGNTIYF. Written as DNA, the CDR3 is TGTGCCAGCAGCAAATTCGGGACAGGGATATCAAGCTCTGGAAACACCATATATTTT.

V gene TRBV2 combines with J gene TRBJ2-5; a possible D gene is TRBD2 (6 bases). The CDR3 runs 15 residues. Germline CDR1 reads SNHLY; CDR2 reads FYNNEI. The V and J ends lost 6 bases and 5 bases respectively, with 19 bases between them. The CDR3 protein is CASSRTSGVRETQYF. The CDR3 DNA reads TGTGCCAGCAGCCGGACTTCGGGGGTAAGGGAGACCCAGTACTTC.

This sequence joins TRBV4-1 and TRBJ2-7, with 7 bases lining up with TRBD2. The CDR3 runs to 14 residues. Per germline, CDR1 MGHRA and CDR2 YSYEKL. Trimming at V came to 2 bases and at J to 3 bases, leaving 4 bases not matched to a gene. CDR3 nucleotides: TGCGCCAGCAGCCAACAGCGGGGAGACTACGAGCAGTACTTC. Protein sequence: CASSQQRGDYEQYF.

V usage is TRBV6-5 and J usage is TRBJ2-7; TRBD2 aligns across 9 bases. After removal of 11 bases from V and 2 bases from J, the junction contained 7 bases not matched to a gene. The CDR3 contains 13 residues. Germline V gene data show CDR1 as MNHEY and CDR2 as SVGAGI. CDR3 in amino acids: CAAKRGVAYEQYF. In nucleotides, the CDR3 is TGTGCCGCGAAGCGGGGGGTTGCCTACGAGCAGTACTTC.

CDR3 loop: CASSWSYEQYF. The CDR3, as DNA: TGTGCCAGCAGTTGGAGTTACGAGCAGTACTTC. The gene calls are TRBV28 and TRBJ2-7; D call uncertain. Trimming took 4 bases from V and 4 from J, leaving 5 bases between them. This CDR3 is 11 amino acids long. Germline V gene lookup returns CDR1 MDHEN and CDR2 SYDVKM.

This chain links TRBV2 with TRBJ1-2, with 9 bases matching TRBD1. The CDR3 is 14 amino acids. CDR1 is SNHLY and CDR2 is FYNNEI in the germline V gene. Germline trimming cut 7 bases from V and 5 bases from J; bases unmatched to any gene: 8. CDR3 sequence reads: CASTITGGRYGYTF. In DNA form, the CDR3 reads TGTGCCAGCACTATCACAGGGGGCCGGTATGGCTACACCTTC.

This chain connects TRBV6-5 to TRBJ1-1; no clear D. Looked up from germline, CDR1 is MNHEY and CDR2 is SVGAGI. This CDR3 has 13 residues. Trimming took off 6 bases at V and 6 bases at J, with 14 bases between the two ends. DNA for the CDR3: TGTGCCAGCAGCCTCCCGGGGTTCGCTGAAGCTTTCTTT. Translation: CASSLPGFAEAFF.

The chain joins TRBV5-4 to TRBJ1-1; tentative D call: TRBD1 (6 bases). Deletions cut 2 bases from V and 4 bases from J, with 18 bases between. CDR1 and CDR2 from the germline V gene are SGHNT and YYREEE (reference sequence). CDR3 length: 16 residues. DNA of the CDR3: TGTGCCAGCAGCTTCGGGGGGGCACGGGGAGGCACTGAAGCTTTCTTT. Amino acid sequence: CASSFGGARGGTEAFF.